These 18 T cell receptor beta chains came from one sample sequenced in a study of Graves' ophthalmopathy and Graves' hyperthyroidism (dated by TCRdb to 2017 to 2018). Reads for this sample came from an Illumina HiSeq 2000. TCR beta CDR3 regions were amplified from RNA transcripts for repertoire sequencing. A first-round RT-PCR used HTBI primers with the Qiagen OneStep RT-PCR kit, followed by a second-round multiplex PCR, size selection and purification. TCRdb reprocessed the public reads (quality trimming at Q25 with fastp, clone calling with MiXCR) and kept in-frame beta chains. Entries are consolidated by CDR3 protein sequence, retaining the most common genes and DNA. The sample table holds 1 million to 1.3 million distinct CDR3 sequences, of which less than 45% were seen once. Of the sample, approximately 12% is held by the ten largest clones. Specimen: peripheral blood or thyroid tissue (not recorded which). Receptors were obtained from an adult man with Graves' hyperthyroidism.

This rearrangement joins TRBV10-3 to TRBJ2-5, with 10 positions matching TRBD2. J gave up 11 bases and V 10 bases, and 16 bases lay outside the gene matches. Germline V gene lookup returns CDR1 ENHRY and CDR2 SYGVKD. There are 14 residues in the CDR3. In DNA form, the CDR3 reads TGTGCCACCCTTCTAGCGGGAGAGTCCAATGAGCAGTACTTC. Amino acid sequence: CATLLAGESNEQYF.

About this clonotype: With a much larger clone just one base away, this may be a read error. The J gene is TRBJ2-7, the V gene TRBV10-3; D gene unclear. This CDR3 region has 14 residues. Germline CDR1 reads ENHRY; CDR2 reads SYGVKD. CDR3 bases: TGTGTCACGACAAAGGACGGCCCCGCGCGGGAGCAGTACTTC. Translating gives CVTTKDGPAREQYF.

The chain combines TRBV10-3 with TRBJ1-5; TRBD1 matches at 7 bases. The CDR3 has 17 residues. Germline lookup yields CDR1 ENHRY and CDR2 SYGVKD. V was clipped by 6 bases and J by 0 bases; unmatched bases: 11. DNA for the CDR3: TGTGCCATCAGCCTGCGGGTTACAGGGGATAGCAATCAGCCCCAGCATTTT. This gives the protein CAISLRVTGDSNQPQHF.

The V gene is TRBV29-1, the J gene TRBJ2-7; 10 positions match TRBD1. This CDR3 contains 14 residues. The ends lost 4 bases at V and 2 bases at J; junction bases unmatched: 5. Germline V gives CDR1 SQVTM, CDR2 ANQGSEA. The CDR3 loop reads CSVVAGTGAYEQYF. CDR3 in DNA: TGCAGCGTTGTTGCCGGGACAGGGGCCTACGAGCAGTACTTC.

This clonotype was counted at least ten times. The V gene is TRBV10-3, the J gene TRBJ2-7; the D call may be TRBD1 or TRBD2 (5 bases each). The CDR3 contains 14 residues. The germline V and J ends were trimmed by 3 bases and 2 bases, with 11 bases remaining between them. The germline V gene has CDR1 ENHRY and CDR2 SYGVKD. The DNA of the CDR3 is TGTGCCATCAGTGAACCCGGGGCCCCCTACGAGCAGTACTTC. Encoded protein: CAISEPGAPYEQYF.

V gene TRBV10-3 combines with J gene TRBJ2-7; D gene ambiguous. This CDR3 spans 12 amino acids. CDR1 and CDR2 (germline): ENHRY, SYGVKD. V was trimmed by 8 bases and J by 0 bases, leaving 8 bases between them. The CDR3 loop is CAIQGDSYEQYF. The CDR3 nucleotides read TGTGCCATCCAAGGAGACTCCTACGAGCAGTACTTC.

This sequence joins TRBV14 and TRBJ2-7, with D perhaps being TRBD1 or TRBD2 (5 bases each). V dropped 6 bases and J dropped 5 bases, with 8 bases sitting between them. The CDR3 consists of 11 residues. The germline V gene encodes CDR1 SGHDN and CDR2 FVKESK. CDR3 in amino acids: CASSEGHEQYF. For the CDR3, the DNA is TGTGCCAGCAGTGAGGGACACGAGCAGTACTTC.

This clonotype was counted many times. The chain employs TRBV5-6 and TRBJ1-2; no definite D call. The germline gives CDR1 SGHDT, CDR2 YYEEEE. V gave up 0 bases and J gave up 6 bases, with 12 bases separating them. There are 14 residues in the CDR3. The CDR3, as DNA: TGTGCCAGCAGCTTGGCATCATTCGGGCATGGCTACACCTTC. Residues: CASSLASFGHGYTF.

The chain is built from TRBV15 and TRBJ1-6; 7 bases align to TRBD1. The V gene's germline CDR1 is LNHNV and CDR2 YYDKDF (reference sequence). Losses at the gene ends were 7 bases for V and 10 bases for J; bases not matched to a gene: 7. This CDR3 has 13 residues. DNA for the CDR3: TGTGCCACCACCAACAGGGGTGGCTCACCCCTCCACTTT. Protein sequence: CATTNRGGSPLHF.

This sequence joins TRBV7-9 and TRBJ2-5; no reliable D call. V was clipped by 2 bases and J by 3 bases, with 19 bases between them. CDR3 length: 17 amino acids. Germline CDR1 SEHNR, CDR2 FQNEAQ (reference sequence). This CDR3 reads CASSLIGRSQIEETQYF. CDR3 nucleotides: TGTGCCAGCAGCTTAATTGGGCGATCCCAAATCGAAGAGACCCAGTACTTC.

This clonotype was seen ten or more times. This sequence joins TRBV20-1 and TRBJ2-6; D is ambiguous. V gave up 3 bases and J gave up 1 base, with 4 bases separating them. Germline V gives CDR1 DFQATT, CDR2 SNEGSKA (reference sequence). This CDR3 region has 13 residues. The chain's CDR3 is CSASESGANVLTF. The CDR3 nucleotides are TGCAGTGCTAGTGAGTCTGGGGCCAACGTCCTGACTTTC.

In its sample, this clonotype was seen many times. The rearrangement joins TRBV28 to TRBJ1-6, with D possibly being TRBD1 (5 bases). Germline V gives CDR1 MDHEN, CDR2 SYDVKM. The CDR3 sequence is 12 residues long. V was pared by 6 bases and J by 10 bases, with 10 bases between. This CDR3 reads CASSLRDSPLHF. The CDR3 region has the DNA TGTGCCAGCAGCTTACGGGACTCACCCCTCCACTTT. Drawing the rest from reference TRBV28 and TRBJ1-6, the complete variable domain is DVKVTQSSRYLVKRTGEKVFLECVQDMDHENMFWYRQDPGLGLRLIYFSYDVKMKEKGDIPEGYSVSREKKERFSLILESASTNQTSMYLCASSLRDSPLHFGNGTRLTVT.

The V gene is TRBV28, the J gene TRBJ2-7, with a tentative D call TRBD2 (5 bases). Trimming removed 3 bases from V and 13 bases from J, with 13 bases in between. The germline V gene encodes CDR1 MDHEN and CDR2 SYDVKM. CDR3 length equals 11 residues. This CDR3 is CASSLFGLGYF. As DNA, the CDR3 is TGTGCCAGCAGTTTGTTTGGACTGGGATACTTC.

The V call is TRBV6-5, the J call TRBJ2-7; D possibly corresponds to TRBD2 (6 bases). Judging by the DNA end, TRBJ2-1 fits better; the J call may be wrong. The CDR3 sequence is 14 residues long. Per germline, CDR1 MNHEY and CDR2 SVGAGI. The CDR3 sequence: CAIGLRGEGGEQFF. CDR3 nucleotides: TGTGCCATTGGGCTGCGGGGCGAGGGTGGTGAGCAGTTCTTC.

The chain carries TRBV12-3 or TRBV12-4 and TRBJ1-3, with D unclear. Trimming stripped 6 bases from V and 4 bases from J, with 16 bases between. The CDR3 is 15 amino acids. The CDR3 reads CASSPTGSYGNTIYF. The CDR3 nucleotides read TGTGCCAGCAGCCCCACCGGGAGCTACGGAAACACCATATATTTT.

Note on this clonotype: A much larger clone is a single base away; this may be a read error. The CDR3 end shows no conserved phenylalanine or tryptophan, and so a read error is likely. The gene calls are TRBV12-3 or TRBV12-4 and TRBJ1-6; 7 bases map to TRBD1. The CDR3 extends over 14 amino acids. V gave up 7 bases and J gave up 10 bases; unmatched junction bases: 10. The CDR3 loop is CASKTGQEGSPLHS. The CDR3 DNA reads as TGTGCCAGCAAGACAGGACAGGAAGGATCACCCCTCCACTCT.

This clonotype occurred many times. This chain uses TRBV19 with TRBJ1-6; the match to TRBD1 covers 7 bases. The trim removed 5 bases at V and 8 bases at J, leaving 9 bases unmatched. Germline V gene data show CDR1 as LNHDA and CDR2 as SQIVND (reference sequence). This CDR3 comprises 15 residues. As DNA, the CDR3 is TGTGCCAGTAGTGACGCCGGGACAGTAGATTCACCCCTCCACTTT. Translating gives CASSDAGTVDSPLHF.

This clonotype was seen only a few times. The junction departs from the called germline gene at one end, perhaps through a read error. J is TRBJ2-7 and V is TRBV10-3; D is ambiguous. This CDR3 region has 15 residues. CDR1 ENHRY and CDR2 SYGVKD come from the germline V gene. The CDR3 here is CASSDSDQSSYEQYF. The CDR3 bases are TGTGCCAGCAGTGACTCTGACCAATCGTCCTACGAGCAGTACTTC.